This T cell receptor beta chain was sequenced in a study of blood T cell repertoires in COVID-19. Study-wide context: The United States, Italy and Spain were the sources of the acute and convalescent COVID-19 samples. Sources were T cells, B-cell-depleted T cells, or PBMCs; the material itself was cDNA or gDNA.

The J segment lost 7 bases and the V segment lost 10 bases, leaving 6 bases of the junction unmatched. The CDR3 is 13 residues long. Germline CDR1 and CDR2: SGHTA and FQGNSA. In the original workflow: Scientists estimated how many nucleated cells there were by amplifying reference gene primers. Here immunoSEQ multiplex PCR was the method, and the copy in TCRdb shows in-frame clones only, minus some. For V, J and clone size, that table is used; D and trimming come from the DNA. Of 90,000 to 100,000 clones listed, 90% are singletons. This TCR was sampled from a man aged 45-60 years with acute or convalescent COVID-19. Sequencing was carried out using peripheral blood. The chain recombines TRBV7-2 with TRBJ1-6; 8 bases agree with TRBD1. The CDR3 sequence: CAIGQGGNSPLHF. Here the CDR3 DNA reads TGTGCCATTGGACAGGGCGGGAATTCACCCCTCCACTTT.